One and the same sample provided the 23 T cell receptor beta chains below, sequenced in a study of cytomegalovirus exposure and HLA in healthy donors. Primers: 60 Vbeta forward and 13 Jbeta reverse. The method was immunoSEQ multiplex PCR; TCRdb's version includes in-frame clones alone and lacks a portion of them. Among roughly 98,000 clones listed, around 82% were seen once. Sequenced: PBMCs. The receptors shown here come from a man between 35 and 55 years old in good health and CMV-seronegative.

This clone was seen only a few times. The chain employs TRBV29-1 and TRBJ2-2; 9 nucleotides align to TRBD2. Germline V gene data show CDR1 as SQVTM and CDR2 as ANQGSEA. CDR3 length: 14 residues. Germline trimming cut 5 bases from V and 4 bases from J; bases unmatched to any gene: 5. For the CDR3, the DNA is TGCAGCGTTTTAGCGGGAGAGGGCACCGGGGAGCTGTTTTTT. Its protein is CSVLAGEGTGELFF.

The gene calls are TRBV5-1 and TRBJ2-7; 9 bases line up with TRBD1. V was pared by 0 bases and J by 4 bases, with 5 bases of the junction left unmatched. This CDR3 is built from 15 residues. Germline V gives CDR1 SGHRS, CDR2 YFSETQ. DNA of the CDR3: TGCGCCAGCAGCTTGGCGGGACAGGGAGATTACGAGCAGTACTTC. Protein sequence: CASSLAGQGDYEQYF.

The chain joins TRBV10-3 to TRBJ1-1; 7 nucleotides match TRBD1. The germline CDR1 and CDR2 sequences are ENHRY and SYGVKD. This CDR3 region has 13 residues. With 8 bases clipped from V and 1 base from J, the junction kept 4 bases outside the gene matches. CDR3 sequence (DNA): TGTGCCATCCGACAGGGACCGAACACTGAAGCTTTCTTT. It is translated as CAIRQGPNTEAFF.

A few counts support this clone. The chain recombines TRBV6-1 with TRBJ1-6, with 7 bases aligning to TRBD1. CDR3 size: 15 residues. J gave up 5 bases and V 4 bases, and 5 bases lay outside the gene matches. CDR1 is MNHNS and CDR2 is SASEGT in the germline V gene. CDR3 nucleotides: TGTGCCAGCAGTGTTTCCGGGACAGATAATTCACCCCTCCACTTT. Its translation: CASSVSGTDNSPLHF.

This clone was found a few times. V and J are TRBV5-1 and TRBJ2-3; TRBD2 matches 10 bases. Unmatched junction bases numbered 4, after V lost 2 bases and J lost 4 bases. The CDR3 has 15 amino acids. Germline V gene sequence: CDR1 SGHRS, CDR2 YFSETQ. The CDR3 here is CASSLPAGGPDTQYF. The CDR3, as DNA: TGCGCCAGCAGCTTACCAGCGGGAGGGCCAGATACGCAGTATTTT.

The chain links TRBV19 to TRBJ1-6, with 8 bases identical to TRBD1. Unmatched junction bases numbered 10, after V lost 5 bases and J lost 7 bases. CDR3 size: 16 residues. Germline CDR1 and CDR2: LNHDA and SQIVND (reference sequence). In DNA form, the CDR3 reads TGTGCCAGTAGTCTTCGGACAGGGCTGAGGAATTCACCCCTCCACTTT. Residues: CASSLRTGLRNSPLHF. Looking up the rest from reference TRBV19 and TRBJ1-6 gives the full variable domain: DGGITQSPKYLFRKEGQNVTLSCEQNLNHDAMYWYRQDPGQGLRLIYYSQIVNDFQKGDIAEGYSVSREKKESFPLTVTSAQKNPTAFYLCASSLRTGLRNSPLHFGNGTRLTVT.

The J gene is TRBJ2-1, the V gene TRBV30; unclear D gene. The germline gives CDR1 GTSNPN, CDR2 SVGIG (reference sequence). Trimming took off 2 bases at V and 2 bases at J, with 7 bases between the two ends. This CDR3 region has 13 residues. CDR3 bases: TGTGCCTGGAGTCCTACCCCCTACAATGAGCAGTTCTTC. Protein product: CAWSPTPYNEQFF. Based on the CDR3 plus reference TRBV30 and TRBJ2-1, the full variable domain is SQTIHQWPATLVQPVGSPLSLECTVEGTSNPNLYWYRQAAGRGLQLLFYSVGIGQISSEVPQNLSASRPQDRQFILSSKKLLLSDSGFYLCAWSPTPYNEQFFGPGTRLTVL.

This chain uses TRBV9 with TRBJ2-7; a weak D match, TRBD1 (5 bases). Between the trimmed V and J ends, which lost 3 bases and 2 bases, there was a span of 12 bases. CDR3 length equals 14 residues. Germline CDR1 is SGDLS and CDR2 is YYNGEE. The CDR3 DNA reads TGTGCCAGCAGCGCGGCGACAGAGCCCTACGAGCAGTACTTC. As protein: CASSAATEPYEQYF.

CDR3: CASSQDRVHQETQYF. The CDR3 DNA is TGTGCCAGCAGTCAGGACAGGGTTCACCAAGAGACCCAGTACTTC. The chain recombines TRBV2 with TRBJ2-5, with TRBD1 identical over 8 bases. Trimming at V came to 5 bases and at J to 0 bases, leaving 5 bases not matched to a gene. CDR1 and CDR2 (germline): SNHLY, FYNNEI. The CDR3 covers 15 residues.

This CDR3 is CASSLAEPKETQYF. For the CDR3, the DNA is TGCGCCAGCAGCTTAGCGGAACCCAAAGAGACCCAGTACTTC. The rearrangement links TRBV5-1 to TRBJ2-5; D might be TRBD2 (5 bases). Germline V lookup: CDR1 SGHRS, CDR2 YFSETQ. V was clipped by 2 bases and J by 3 bases, with 11 bases between them. This CDR3 is built from 14 residues.

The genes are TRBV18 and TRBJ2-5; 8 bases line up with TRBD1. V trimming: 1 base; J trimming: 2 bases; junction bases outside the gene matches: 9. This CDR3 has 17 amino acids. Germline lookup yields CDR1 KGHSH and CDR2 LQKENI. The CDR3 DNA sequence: TGTGCCAGCTCACCACGCCAAACAGGGGGTAGGCAAGAGACCCAGTACTTC. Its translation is CASSPRQTGGRQETQYF.

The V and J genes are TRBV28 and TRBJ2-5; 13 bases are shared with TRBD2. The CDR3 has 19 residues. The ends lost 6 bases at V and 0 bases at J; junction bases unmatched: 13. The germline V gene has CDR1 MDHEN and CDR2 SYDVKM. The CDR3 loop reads CASSTSRTSGGLYQETQYF. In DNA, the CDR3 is TGTGCCAGCAGCACCTCCCGGACTAGCGGGGGCCTGTACCAAGAGACCCAGTACTTC. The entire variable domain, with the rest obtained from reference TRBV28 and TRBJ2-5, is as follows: DVKVTQSSRYLVKRTGEKVFLECVQDMDHENMFWYRQDPGLGLRLIYFSYDVKMKEKGDIPEGYSVSREKKERFSLILESASTNQTSMYLCASSTSRTSGGLYQETQYFGPGTRLLVL.

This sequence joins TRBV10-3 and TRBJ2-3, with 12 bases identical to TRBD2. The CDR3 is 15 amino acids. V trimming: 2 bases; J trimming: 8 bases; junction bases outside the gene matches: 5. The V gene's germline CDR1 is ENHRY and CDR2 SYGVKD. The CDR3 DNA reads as TGTGCCATCAGTGAGAGACTAGCGGGGGCCCTTACGCAGTATTTT. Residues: CAISERLAGALTQYF.

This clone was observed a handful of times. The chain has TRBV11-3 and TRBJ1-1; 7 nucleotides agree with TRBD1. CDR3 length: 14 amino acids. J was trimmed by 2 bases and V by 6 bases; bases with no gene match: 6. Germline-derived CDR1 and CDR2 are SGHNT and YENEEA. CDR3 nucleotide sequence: TGTGCCAGCAGTAACAGGGGCAAAAACACTGAAGCTTTCTTT. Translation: CASSNRGKNTEAFF.

CDR3 DNA sequence: TGTGCCAGCAGTGTCCCTGGGGGACAGACAACTGCCAAAAACATTCAGTACTTC. Translation: CASSVPGGQTTAKNIQYF. The rearrangement uses TRBV6-1 and TRBJ2-4, with 7 bases matching TRBD1. Losses at the gene ends were 4 bases for V and 1 base for J; bases not matched to a gene: 13. The CDR3 extends over 18 amino acids. CDR1 is MNHNS and CDR2 is SASEGT in the germline V gene.

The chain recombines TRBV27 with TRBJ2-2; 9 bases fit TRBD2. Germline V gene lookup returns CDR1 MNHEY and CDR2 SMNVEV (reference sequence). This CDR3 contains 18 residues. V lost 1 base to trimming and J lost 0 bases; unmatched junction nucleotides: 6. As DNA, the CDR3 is TGTGCCAGCAGTTTATTGCCAGGACTAGCGACGAACACCGGGGAGCTGTTTTTT. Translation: CASSLLPGLATNTGELFF.

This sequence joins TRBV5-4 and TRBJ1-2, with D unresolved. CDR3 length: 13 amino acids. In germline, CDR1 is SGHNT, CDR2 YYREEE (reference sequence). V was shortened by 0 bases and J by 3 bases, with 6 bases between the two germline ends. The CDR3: CASSLAQDYGYTF. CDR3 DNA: TGTGCCAGCAGCTTGGCGCAGGACTATGGCTACACCTTC.

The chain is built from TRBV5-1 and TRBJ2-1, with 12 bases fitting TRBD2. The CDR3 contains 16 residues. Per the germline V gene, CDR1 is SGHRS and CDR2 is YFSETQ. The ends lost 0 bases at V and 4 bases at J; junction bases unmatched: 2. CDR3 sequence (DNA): TGCGCCAGCAGCTTGGAGGGGACTAGCGGGTACAATGAGCAGTTCTTC. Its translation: CASSLEGTSGYNEQFF.

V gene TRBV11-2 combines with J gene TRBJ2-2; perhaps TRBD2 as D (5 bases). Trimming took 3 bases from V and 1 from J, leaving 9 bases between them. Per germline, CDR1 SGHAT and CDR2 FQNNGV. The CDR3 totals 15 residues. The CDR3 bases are TGTGCCAGCAGCTTCGACGGGGTGAACACCGGGGAGCTGTTTTTT. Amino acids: CASSFDGVNTGELFF.

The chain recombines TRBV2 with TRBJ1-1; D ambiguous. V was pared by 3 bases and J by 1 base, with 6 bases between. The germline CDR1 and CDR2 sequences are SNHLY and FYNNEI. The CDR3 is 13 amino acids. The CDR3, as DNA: TGTGCCAGCAGTGAGGTAGAGAACACTGAAGCTTTCTTT. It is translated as CASSEVENTEAFF.

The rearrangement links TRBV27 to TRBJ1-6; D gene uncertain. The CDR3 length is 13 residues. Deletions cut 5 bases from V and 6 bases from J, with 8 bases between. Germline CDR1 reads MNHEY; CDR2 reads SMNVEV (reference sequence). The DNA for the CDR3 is TGTGCCAGCAGTCTCGTAGCTAATTCACCCCTCCACTTT. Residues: CASSLVANSPLHF.

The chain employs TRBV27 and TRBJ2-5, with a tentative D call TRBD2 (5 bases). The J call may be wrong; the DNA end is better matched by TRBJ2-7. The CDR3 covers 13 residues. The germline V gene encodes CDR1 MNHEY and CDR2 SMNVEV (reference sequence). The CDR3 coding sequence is TGTGCCAGCAGTTTAAGAGGGATCTACGAGCAGTACTTC. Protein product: CASSLRGIYEQYF.

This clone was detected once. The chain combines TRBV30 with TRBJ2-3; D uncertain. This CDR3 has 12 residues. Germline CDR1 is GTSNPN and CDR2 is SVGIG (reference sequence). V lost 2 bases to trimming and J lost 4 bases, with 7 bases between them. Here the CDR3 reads CAWSPSSDTQYF. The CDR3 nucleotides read TGTGCCTGGAGTCCCTCGTCAGATACGCAGTATTTT.